These T cell receptor beta chains were read from a single sample in a study of T cell responses to AZD1222 COVID-19 vaccine. TCRdb's table, derived via immunoSEQ multiplex PCR, lists solely in-frame clones and lacks some. The sample carries 100,000 to 120,000 clones, approximately 90% recorded once. Sequenced here: peripheral blood, sampled 28 days after the second AZD1222 dose. The receptor source for this set is an adult who received the AZD1222 COVID-19 vaccine. Each CDR3 is given with its conserved first and last residue. D genes are given only for firm matches. Size is omitted from some rows. Given values are once, few, many or a class for expanded clones.

D,V,size,J,CDR3,DNA
.,TRBV15,.,TRBJ1-1,CATSRQVVGTEAFF,TGTGCCACCAGCAGACAGGTTGTTGGCACTGAAGCTTTCTTT
TRBD2,TRBV19,.,TRBJ2-3,CASSISGGADTQYF,TGTGCCAGTAGTATTAGCGGGGGGGCAGATACGCAGTATTTT
TRBD1,TRBV7-9,.,TRBJ1-2,CASSPSTAGTAAVGYTF,TGTGCCAGCAGCCCATCGACCGCCGGGACAGCGGCAGTAGGCTACACCTTC
.,TRBV28,.,TRBJ1-2,CASSFSADLHDYGYTF,TGTGCCAGCAGTTTCTCCGCAGATCTACATGACTATGGCTACACCTTC
.,TRBV4-1,.,TRBJ1-2,CASSPQAARAMGYTF,TGCGCCAGCAGCCCCCAGGCTGCCAGGGCAATGGGCTACACCTTC
TRBD1,TRBV4-1,.,TRBJ1-5,CASSPTGVQPQHF,TGCGCCAGCAGCCCGACAGGGGTTCAGCCCCAGCATTTT
.,TRBV7-9,many,TRBJ2-7,CASSPAAEQYF,TGTGCCAGCAGCCCGGCGGCCGAGCAGTACTTC
.,TRBV2,.,TRBJ1-1,CASSVGRGQAFF,TGTGCCAGCAGTGTTGGGAGGGGACAAGCTTTCTTT
.,TRBV6-4,.,TRBJ1-5,CASSDSRAAVFNQPQHF,TGTGCCAGCAGTGACTCTAGGGCAGCCGTCTTCAATCAGCCCCAGCATTTT
TRBD1,TRBV6-5,.,TRBJ1-4,CASSYGTDFNEKLFF,TGTGCCAGCAGTTACGGGACAGATTTTAATGAAAAACTGTTTTTT
.,TRBV7-9,.,TRBJ1-4,CASSLARGTLFF,TGTGCCAGCAGCTTGGCACGGGGGACGCTGTTTTTT
TRBD2,TRBV5-1,.,TRBJ2-2,CASSLRTSPTGELFF,TGCGCCAGCAGCTTGCGGACTAGTCCCACCGGGGAGCTGTTTTTT
.,TRBV7-3,.,TRBJ2-5,CASSQGAGSGETQYF,TGTGCCAGCAGCCAAGGGGCGGGGTCAGGGGAGACCCAGTACTTC
TRBD2,TRBV11-2,.,TRBJ2-3,CASSLVAGGTDTQYF,TGTGCCAGCAGCTTAGTAGCGGGGGGCACAGATACGCAGTATTTT
TRBD2,TRBV3-1/TRBV3-2,few,TRBJ2-1,CASSLQTSQREQFF,TGTGCCAGCAGCCTGCAGACTAGCCAGCGTGAGCAGTTCTTC
TRBD2,TRBV19,.,TRBJ2-3,CASSIVGGSTDTQYF,TGTGCCAGTAGCATCGTCGGGGGGAGCACAGATACGCAGTATTTT
.,TRBV5-1,once,TRBJ2-2,CASSLEGTGELFF,TGCGCCAGCAGCTTGGAGGGCACCGGGGAGCTGTTTTTT
.,TRBV2,.,TRBJ1-2,CASSAGFDGYTF,TGTGCCAGCAGTGCGGGTTTTGATGGCTACACCTTC
.,TRBV5-6,.,TRBJ1-1,CASSWGENTEAFF,TGTGCCAGCAGCTGGGGGGAGAACACTGAAGCTTTCTTT
.,TRBV7-2,.,TRBJ1-5,CASSLSAPNQPQHF,TGTGCCAGCAGCTTAAGTGCCCCCAATCAGCCCCAGCATTTT
TRBD1,TRBV5-4,.,TRBJ1-2,CASSTGQGSYGYTF,TGTGCCAGCAGCACGGGACAGGGATCCTATGGCTACACCTTC
TRBD2,TRBV5-1,.,TRBJ2-1,CATQNPGLAGGEQFF,TGCGCCACCCAAAATCCCGGACTAGCGGGAGGTGAGCAGTTCTTC
.,TRBV15,.,TRBJ2-7,CATRDNSDTYEQYF,TGTGCCACCCGAGACAACTCAGACACCTACGAGCAGTACTTC
.,TRBV23-1,.,TRBJ1-1,CASSQWQGMWTEAFF,TGCGCCAGCAGTCAATGGCAGGGGATGTGGACTGAAGCTTTCTTT
.,TRBV18,.,TRBJ1-1,CASSPTITNTEAFF,TGTGCCAGCTCACCGACAATAACTAACACTGAAGCTTTCTTT